Described below is a single T cell receptor beta chain sequence and its context. Its antigen remains unidentified. Data came from immunoSEQ multiplex PCR; TCRdb stores just in-frame clones and leaves some out. This sample has about 120,000 clones, with approximately 85% found just once. Germline V gives CDR1 SGHNT, CDR2 YENEEA. The CDR3 sequence is 15 residues long. With 5 bases clipped from V and 5 bases from J, the junction kept 6 bases outside the gene matches. These data belong to a study of T cell responses to AZD1222 COVID-19 vaccine. Notes on the study in general: It was only after the peak T cell response that any repertoires were sampled. Seropositivity was recorded at baseline in only six AZD1222 recipients.

This sequence was found in an adult in good health. The sequencing used peripheral blood, collected on day 0 of AZD1222 vaccination. This chain joins TRBV11-3 and TRBJ1-4, with TRBD1 identical over 9 bases. The CDR3 sequence is CASSRGTGRNEKLFF. CDR3 coding DNA: TGTGCCAGCAGCCGAGGGACAGGGCGAAATGAAAAACTGTTTTTT.